This section outlines one T cell receptor beta chain sequence together with its context. Antigen: not known. This CDR3 has 13 residues. V gave up 7 bases and J gave up 1 base; unmatched junction bases: 3. Looked up from germline, CDR1 is SNHLY and CDR2 is FYNNEI. The study ran the assay at deep level. Researchers divided each subset's genomic DNA evenly across several immunoSEQ plates. The sorted-subset replicate PCRs were given around 200 ng DNA, which is tens of thousands of T cell genomes. Using immunoSEQ multiplex PCR, the repertoire was profiled, and TCRdb retains in-frame clones only, with some absent. The sample shows more than 550,000 clones, 72% of them seen only once. The data stem from a study of shared clonotypes between healthy human individuals. Study-level results: The four-donor shared clonotypes exceeded non-shared clonotypes in generation probability, with non-shared ones scoring lower.

The sequencing input was memory CD4+ T cells sorted from blood. Subset described: CD45RA-negative fraction. The chain employs TRBV2 and TRBJ2-7; 8 bases fit TRBD2. The clonotype was recovered from a woman in her 30s in good health. The CDR3 nucleotides are TGTGCCAGCAAACGGGAGGGATCCTACGAGCAGTACTTC. Protein: CASKREGSYEQYF.